A selection of T cell receptor beta chains follows, all from one sample in a study of cytomegalovirus exposure and HLA in healthy donors. The table came from immunoSEQ multiplex PCR; TCRdb's copy has only in-frame clones and leaves some out. The sample has 85,000 to 95,000 clones; approximately 76% are singletons. Material for sequencing was PBMCs. The receptor source for this set is a man between 25 and 39 years old in good health and CMV-seropositive. The CDR3 runs from the conserved cysteine through the conserved F or W. A D gene is named only where the DNA matches it firmly. Part of the rows lack a size; the others show once, few, many or a class for expanded clones.

v_gene	j_gene	abundance	d_gene	CDR3aa	CDR3nt
TRBV6-4	TRBJ2-1	few	.	CASSEGQGPYNEQFF	TGTGCCAGCAGTGAGGGTCAGGGGCCCTACAATGAGCAGTTCTTC
TRBV19	TRBJ1-2	few	.	CASTASGGYYGYTF	TGTGCCAGTACGGCCTCGGGGGGTTACTATGGCTACACCTTC
TRBV19	TRBJ2-1	few	.	CASSIGLGLYNEQFF	TGTGCCAGTAGTATTGGGTTGGGACTCTACAATGAGCAGTTCTTC
TRBV6-5	TRBJ2-2	.	.	CASSYSSSGGTGELFF	TGTGCCAGCAGTTACTCGAGCTCAGGGGGGACCGGGGAGCTGTTTTTT
TRBV5-4	TRBJ2-5	once	TRBD2	CASSPMGSGGPGQETQYF	TGTGCCAGCAGCCCCATGGGTAGCGGGGGGCCGGGGCAAGAGACCCAGTACTTC
TRBV15	TRBJ1-5	.	.	CARSEWQPQHF	TGTGCCCGCTCGGAGTGGCAGCCCCAGCATTTT
TRBV6-1	TRBJ2-3	.	TRBD1	CASRRTGGLDTQYF	TGTGCCAGCAGGCGGACAGGGGGTCTAGATACGCAGTATTTT
TRBV11-2	TRBJ1-5	.	TRBD1	CASSLAADRVDQPQHF	TGTGCCAGCAGCTTAGCAGCGGACAGGGTGGATCAGCCCCAGCATTTT
TRBV28	TRBJ2-1	.	.	CASTGRGGSSYNEQFF	TGTGCCAGCACCGGTAGGGGGGGGAGCTCCTACAATGAGCAGTTCTTC
TRBV9	TRBJ2-1	.	TRBD2	CASSVREGAGPSYNEQFF	TGTGCCAGCAGCGTCAGAGAAGGAGCGGGACCCTCCTACAATGAGCAGTTCTTC
TRBV28	TRBJ2-3	.	.	CASSLWVQATDTQYF	TGTGCCAGCAGTTTATGGGTCCAGGCCACAGATACGCAGTATTTT
TRBV6-4	TRBJ2-3	.	TRBD2	CASSDGRASTDTQYF	TGTGCCAGCAGTGACGGGAGGGCCAGCACAGATACGCAGTATTTT
TRBV27	TRBJ1-1	.	TRBD1	CASRRTGTAAFF	TGTGCCAGCAGACGAACAGGGACAGCGGCTTTCTTT
TRBV7-2	TRBJ1-2	.	TRBD1	CASSLARGRYGYTF	TGTGCCAGCAGCTTAGCGAGGGGGCGCTATGGCTACACCTTC
TRBV11-3	TRBJ2-1	.	TRBD2	CASSLPGGAGNEQFF	TGTGCCAGCAGCTTACCCGGGGGGGCGGGCAATGAGCAGTTCTTC
TRBV5-1	TRBJ2-7	.	.	CASSLASSYEQYF	TGCGCCAGCAGCTTGGCGTCGTCCTACGAGCAGTACTTC
TRBV7-2	TRBJ2-1	.	.	CASSLVGQTVYEQFF	TGTGCCAGCAGCTTAGTGGGGCAAACAGTTTATGAGCAGTTCTTC
TRBV10-3	TRBJ1-2	.	.	CAIKGALGYGYTF	TGTGCCATCAAAGGGGCCTTAGGCTATGGCTACACCTTC
TRBV14	TRBJ1-2	.	TRBD1	CASSQGQVHYGYTF	TGTGCCAGCAGCCAGGGACAGGTCCACTATGGCTACACCTTC
TRBV5-1	TRBJ2-4	.	TRBD1	CASSAGTGVNIQYF	TGCGCCAGCAGCGCCGGGACAGGGGTGAACATTCAGTACTTC
TRBV29-1	TRBJ1-2	.	TRBD1	CSVGTGANYGYTF	TGCAGCGTCGGGACAGGAGCTAACTATGGCTACACCTTC
TRBV5-1	TRBJ1-5	.	.	CASSLFGGNQPQHF	TGCGCCAGCAGCTTGTTCGGGGGCAATCAGCCCCAGCATTTT
TRBV7-2	TRBJ2-7	.	TRBD2	CASSRTSGNSYEQYF	TGTGCCAGCAGCCGGACTAGCGGGAACTCCTACGAGCAGTACTTC
TRBV12-5	TRBJ2-1	.	.	CASGFSGVNEQFF	TGTGCTAGTGGTTTCTCCGGGGTCAATGAGCAGTTCTTC
TRBV9	TRBJ1-2	.	.	CASSPREGPSYYGYTF	TGTGCCAGCAGCCCTCGGGAGGGGCCGTCTTACTATGGCTACACCTTC
TRBV6-5	TRBJ2-2	.	.	CASSANSGGLFF	TGTGCCAGCAGTGCGAACAGTGGTGGGCTGTTTTTT
TRBV28	TRBJ1-5	few	.	CASTRGGSGNQPQHF	TGTGCCAGCACCCGAGGGGGATCGGGCAATCAGCCCCAGCATTTT
TRBV5-1	TRBJ1-2	few	.	CASSLAADFYGYTF	TGCGCCAGCAGCTTGGCCGCGGATTTCTATGGCTACACCTTC
TRBV29-1	TRBJ1-5	.	.	CSVGSGNQPQHF	TGCAGCGTTGGGTCGGGTAATCAGCCCCAGCATTTT
TRBV7-9	TRBJ2-3	few	TRBD2	CASSLPSAGRSSSRDTQYF	TGTGCCAGCAGCTTACCCTCAGCGGGAAGGTCCTCAAGTAGAGATACGCAGTATTTT
TRBV5-5	TRBJ2-2	.	TRBD2	CASSLGASGGTSTGELFF	TGTGCCAGCAGCTTGGGGGCTAGCGGGGGGACAAGCACCGGGGAGCTGTTTTTT
TRBV6-6	TRBJ1-5	.	TRBD1	CASNLGQGGNQPQHF	TGTGCCAGCAACCTAGGACAGGGCGGAAATCAGCCCCAGCATTTT